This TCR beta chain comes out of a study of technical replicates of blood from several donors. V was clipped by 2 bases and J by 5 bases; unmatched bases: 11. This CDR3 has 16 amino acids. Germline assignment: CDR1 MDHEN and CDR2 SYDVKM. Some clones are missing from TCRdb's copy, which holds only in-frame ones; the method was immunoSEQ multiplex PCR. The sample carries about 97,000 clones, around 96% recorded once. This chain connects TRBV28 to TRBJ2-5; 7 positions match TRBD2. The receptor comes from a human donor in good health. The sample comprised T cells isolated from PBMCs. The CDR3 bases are TGTGCCAGCAGTTTAACGGATTTCAGGGAGGGGGAGACCCAGTACTTC. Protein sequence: CASSLTDFREGETQYF.